Presented here are 9 T cell receptor beta chains from one specimen sequenced in a study of cytomegalovirus exposure and HLA in healthy donors. In the PCR, 60 Vbeta and 13 Jbeta primers were used. The data were produced by immunoSEQ multiplex PCR, yet TCRdb's version contains in-frame clones alone and is incomplete. The sample holds 200,000 to 250,000 clones, 76% seen once. The material sequenced was PBMCs. Receptors were obtained from a man aged 18 to 35 in good health and CMV-seronegative.

This sequence joins TRBV6-4 and TRBJ2-1; possible D gene TRBD2, 5 bases. CDR1 and CDR2 from the germline V gene are MRHNA and SNTAGT. The V end lost 0 bases, the J end lost 6 bases, and 18 bases lay between the germline ends. The CDR3 consists of 17 residues. The CDR3 here is CASSDSYEGVSCNEQFF. The CDR3, as DNA: TGTGCCAGCAGTGACTCGTACGAGGGAGTGTCTTGCAATGAGCAGTTCTTC.

This chain joins TRBV7-3 and TRBJ1-3; D is perhaps TRBD1 (5 bases). The germline V gene has CDR1 SGHTA and CDR2 FQGTGA. CDR3 length: 13 amino acids. V gave up 3 bases and J gave up 4 bases, with 7 bases separating them. The CDR3 protein is CASSFGGGNTIYF. The CDR3 nucleotides are TGTGCCAGCAGCTTCGGGGGGGGAAACACCATATATTTT.

The chain employs TRBV6-5 and TRBJ2-7; D is perhaps TRBD1 (6 bases). Germline CDR1 reads MNHEY; CDR2 reads SVGAGI. Trimming took 5 bases from V and 7 from J, leaving 15 bases between them. The CDR3 covers 13 residues. The CDR3 DNA follows: TGTGCCAGCAGTGTAAGGGGGTCGGGGGAGCAGTACTTC. This sequence encodes CASSVRGSGEQYF.

V gene TRBV4-1 combines with J gene TRBJ2-5, with a weak D call TRBD2 (5 bases). Germline CDR1 reads MGHRA; CDR2 reads YSYEKL. The CDR3 runs 15 residues. The V end was cut by 0 bases, the J end by 4 bases, with 12 bases between. The CDR3 sequence is CASSQDHSAGETQYF. CDR3 sequence (DNA): TGCGCCAGCAGCCAAGATCACAGCGCGGGAGAGACCCAGTACTTC.

This clone was counted a single time. This sequence joins TRBV5-1 and TRBJ2-1; TRBD1 might be the D (5 bases). Trimming took 2 bases from V and 10 from J, leaving 19 bases between them. The CDR3 is made up of 15 amino acids. Germline V gene data show CDR1 as SGHRS and CDR2 as YFSETQ. The CDR3 region is CASSFQGSLEWEQFF. The CDR3 DNA is TGCGCCAGCAGCTTCCAGGGATCCCTCGAGTGGGAGCAGTTCTTC.

This chain uses TRBV7-2 with TRBJ2-7; 8 bases are a match to TRBD2. From germline, CDR1 is SGHTA and CDR2 FQGNSA. The CDR3 runs 16 residues. Germline trimming cut 5 bases from V and 0 bases from J; bases unmatched to any gene: 9. CDR3: CASSASSGLASYEQYF. DNA of the CDR3: TGTGCCAGCAGCGCATCTAGCGGGTTGGCCTCCTACGAGCAGTACTTC.

The chain has TRBV30 and TRBJ1-2, with D tentatively TRBD1 (6 bases). V was trimmed by 2 bases and J by 4 bases, leaving 17 bases between them. CDR1 GTSNPN and CDR2 SVGIG come from the germline V gene (reference sequence). The CDR3 length is 15 residues. The CDR3 DNA reads as TGTGCCTGGAGTCCCGGACAGCCGTTTAGCTATGGCTACACCTTC. As protein: CAWSPGQPFSYGYTF.

This chain links TRBV7-9 with TRBJ1-3; D remains unclear. This CDR3 spans 13 amino acids. The ends were cut back, 1 base at V and 3 bases at J, with 4 bases in the middle. Germline assignment: CDR1 SEHNR and CDR2 FQNEAQ (reference sequence). CDR3 nucleotide sequence: TGTGCCAGCAGCTTAGTTAGTGGAAACACCATATATTTT. This gives the protein CASSLVSGNTIYF.

This sequence joins TRBV7-9 and TRBJ1-2, with 8 bases aligning to TRBD1. Germline CDR1 SEHNR, CDR2 FQNEAQ (reference sequence). The CDR3 spans 15 residues. Unmatched junction bases numbered 7, after V lost 4 bases and J lost 3 bases. CDR3 amino acids: CASSWGQGAHYGYTF. DNA for the CDR3: TGTGCCAGCAGCTGGGGGCAGGGGGCTCACTATGGCTACACCTTC.